This TCR beta chain was documented in a study of human T cells and chemical hapten exposure. Described time point: patch test 3, about 24 weeks after DPC sensitization. Documented treatment: therapeutic diphenylcyclopropenone sensitization with weekly scalp DPC. Overall study findings and caveats: TCRs at a frequency above 1 in 1000 stayed unchanged with DPC sensitization.

V was clipped by 1 base and J by 2 bases, with 10 bases between them. The CDR3 loop spans 15 amino acids. Germline V gives CDR1 SGHRS, CDR2 YFSETQ. This clonotype came up many times. Its antigen is currently unknown. TCRdb reprocessed the RACE reads with MiXCR, giving one entry per CDR3 protein. The sample carries tens of thousands of distinct CDR3 sequences, over 10% recorded once. The chain has TRBV5-1 and TRBJ2-1; D gene uncertain. The receptor was derived from a woman aged 50 to 60 with alopecia areata. Some clones in this sample may be carry-over from other donors' samples. The specimen was whole blood, collected in connection with sensitization to the hapten diphenylcyclopropenone (DPC). The CDR3 sequence is CASSLTMDAYNEQFF. The CDR3 DNA follows: TGCGCCAGCAGCTTGACCATGGACGCCTACAATGAGCAGTTCTTC.